The 14 T cell receptor beta chains given below trace back to one sample, sequenced in a study of T cell changes during pregnancy in multiple sclerosis. Assay: immunoSEQ multiplex PCR; the TCRdb copy retains only in-frame clones and omits some. The table shows approximately 100,000 clones, with 91% occurring only once. The sequencing here drew on peripheral blood, taken in the second trimester of pregnancy. Receptors were obtained from a female donor with multiple sclerosis, enrolled in a pregnancy study.

The J gene is TRBJ2-2, the V gene TRBV9; 11 bases fit TRBD2. CDR3 size: 17 residues. With 2 bases clipped from V and 3 bases from J, the junction kept 6 bases outside the gene matches. CDR1 is SGDLS, CDR2 YYNGEE, per germline. The chain's CDR3 is CASSVRGGLADTGELFF. In nucleotides, the CDR3 is TGTGCCAGCAGCGTCCGAGGGGGACTAGCGGACACCGGGGAGCTGTTTTTT.

The rearrangement links TRBV6-6 to TRBJ1-4; 7 bases line up with TRBD1. Trimming took 3 bases from V and 7 from J; bases not matched to a gene: 8. CDR1 is MNHNY and CDR2 is SVGAGI in the germline V gene (reference sequence). The length of the CDR3 is 15 residues. In DNA, the CDR3 is TGTGCCAGCAGTTATGACAGGGCAGGAAGTGAAAAACTGTTTTTT. Translation: CASSYDRAGSEKLFF.

The gene calls are TRBV28 and TRBJ1-3; weak D call: TRBD1 (6 bases). The V and J ends lost 2 bases and 14 bases respectively, with 25 bases between them. There are 16 residues in the CDR3. Germline CDR1 is MDHEN and CDR2 is SYDVKM. DNA for the CDR3: TGTGCCAGCAGTTTAAGGACCGGGACATCCCCTCATTCTGTATATTTT. It specifies CASSLRTGTSPHSVYF.

This chain joins TRBV5-1 and TRBJ2-2, with TRBD1 as a possible D gene (5 bases). The CDR3 has 16 residues. V was trimmed by 4 bases and J by 4 bases, leaving 17 bases between them. Germline assignment: CDR1 SGHRS and CDR2 YFSETQ. The CDR3 sequence: CASSPLGRSGTGELFF. The CDR3 DNA reads TGCGCCAGCAGCCCTTTGGGGCGGTCGGGCACCGGGGAGCTGTTTTTT.

V usage is TRBV7-2 and J usage is TRBJ2-1; D uncertain. In germline, CDR1 is SGHTA, CDR2 FQGNSA. This CDR3 spans 15 amino acids. The V end lost 5 bases, the J end lost 4 bases, and 15 bases lay between the germline ends. The CDR3 DNA reads as TGTGCCAGCAGCACACCCACCCAGTGGTACAATGAGCAGTTCTTC. Translation: CASSTPTQWYNEQFF.

This clone was observed once. The V and J genes are TRBV29-1 and TRBJ1-5, with D possibly being TRBD1 (5 bases). The CDR3 consists of 14 residues. With 3 bases removed from V and 5 bases from J, the gap between germline ends came to 14 bases. The germline gives CDR1 SQVTM, CDR2 ANQGSEA. The DNA of the CDR3 is TGCAGCGTTGATGGTGGGGGAGGGGATCAGCCCCAGCATTTT. Translating it yields CSVDGGGGDQPQHF.

This clone was detected only once. The rearrangement joins TRBV27 to TRBJ2-1, with TRBD2 matching over 7 bases. Trimming took 6 bases from V and 4 from J; bases not matched to a gene: 12. The CDR3 totals 16 residues. Germline-derived CDR1 and CDR2 are MNHEY and SMNVEV (reference sequence). CDR3 sequence reads: CASRGAGPPQYNEQFF. The CDR3 DNA reads TGTGCCAGCAGGGGAGCGGGACCTCCACAATACAATGAGCAGTTCTTC.

This clone was counted once. The J gene is TRBJ2-4, the V gene TRBV6-5; 8 bases fit TRBD2. Germline V gene lookup returns CDR1 MNHEY and CDR2 SVGAGI. CDR3 length: 14 residues. The trim removed 6 bases at V and 0 bases at J, leaving 1 base unmatched. The CDR3 reads CASRLAGAKNIQYF. In DNA form, the CDR3 reads TGTGCCAGCAGGCTAGCGGGAGCCAAAAACATTCAGTACTTC.

Here the CDR3 DNA reads TGTGCCAGCAGCTTAAGTCCCGGTTCCACCGGGGAGCTGTTTTTT. It translates to CASSLSPGSTGELFF. V gene TRBV11-3 combines with J gene TRBJ2-2; D unclear. The CDR3 covers 15 residues. The V and J ends lost 2 bases and 4 bases respectively, with 11 bases between them. The germline V gene has CDR1 SGHNT and CDR2 YENEEA.

This chain connects TRBV18 to TRBJ2-4; 10 bases are shared with TRBD1. V was clipped by 3 bases and J by 3 bases; unmatched bases: 8. In germline, CDR1 is KGHSH, CDR2 LQKENI. The CDR3 runs to 17 residues. Written as DNA, the CDR3 is TGTGCCAGCTCACCGTACGCCGGGACAGGGGACAAAAACATTCAGTACTTC. Translating it yields CASSPYAGTGDKNIQYF.

The CDR3 here is CASSRTGGEKLFF. In DNA form, the CDR3 reads TGTGCCAGCTCCCGGACAGGCGGGGAAAAACTGTTTTTT. The V call is TRBV18, the J call TRBJ1-4; 7 bases agree with TRBD1. The CDR3 is made up of 13 amino acids. J lost 8 bases, V lost 6 bases, and 6 bases had no gene match. CDR1 is KGHSH, CDR2 LQKENI, per germline.

J is TRBJ1-2 and V is TRBV19; TRBD1 matches 10 bases. Trimming cost V 4 bases and J 4 bases; bases outside gene matches: 6. CDR1 is LNHDA and CDR2 is SQIVND in the germline V gene (reference sequence). This CDR3 region has 15 residues. CDR3 protein: CASSTTGQGTYGYTF. CDR3 bases: TGTGCCAGTAGTACTACGGGACAGGGGACCTATGGCTACACCTTC.

V usage is TRBV4-1 and J usage is TRBJ1-2; D might be TRBD1 (6 bases). Trimming pared 2 bases from V and 7 bases from J, leaving 14 bases between. CDR3 length: 14 amino acids. Germline CDR1 reads MGHRA; CDR2 reads YSYEKL. DNA for the CDR3: TGCGCCAGCAGCCAACAAACAGGGAACCTTGGCTACACCTTC. It is translated as CASSQQTGNLGYTF.

The chain carries TRBV6-5 and TRBJ2-1; 7 bases align to TRBD1. J was trimmed by 9 bases and V by 7 bases; bases with no gene match: 15. CDR3 size: 15 residues. The germline CDR1 and CDR2 sequences are MNHEY and SVGAGI. CDR3 residues: CASTNTLATGSEQFF. In DNA, the CDR3 is TGTGCCAGCACCAATACCCTCGCGACAGGGTCTGAGCAGTTCTTC.